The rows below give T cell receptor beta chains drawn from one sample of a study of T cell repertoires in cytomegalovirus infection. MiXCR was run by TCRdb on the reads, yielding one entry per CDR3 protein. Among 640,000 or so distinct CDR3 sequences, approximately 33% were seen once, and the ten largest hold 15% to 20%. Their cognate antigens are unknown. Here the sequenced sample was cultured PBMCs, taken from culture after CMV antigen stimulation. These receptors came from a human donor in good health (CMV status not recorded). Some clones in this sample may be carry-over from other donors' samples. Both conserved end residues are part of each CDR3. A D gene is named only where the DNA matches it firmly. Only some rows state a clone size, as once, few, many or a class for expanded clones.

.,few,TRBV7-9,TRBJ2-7,TGTGCCAGCAGCATCAGGGATTCCTACGAGCAGTACTTC,CASSIRDSYEQYF
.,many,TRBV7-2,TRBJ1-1,TGTGCCAGCAGCCCCCGGCGTACTGACACTGAAGCTTTCTTT,CASSPRRTDTEAFF
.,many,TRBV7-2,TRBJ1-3,TGTGCCAGCAGCCCCCTCGTCTCCTCGGCGGGAAACACCATATATTTT,CASSPLVSSAGNTIYF
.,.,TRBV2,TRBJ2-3,TGTGCCAGCAGTCCTCGAGAGGGCACAGATACGCAGTATTTT,CASSPREGTDTQYF
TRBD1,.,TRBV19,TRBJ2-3,TGTGCCAGTAGGGTTGGGGACAGCAGCACAGATACGCAGTATTTT,CASRVGDSSTDTQYF
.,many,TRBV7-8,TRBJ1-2,TGTGCCAGCAGCTTATGGAGTAGACCAGCTAACTATGGCTACACCTTC,CASSLWSRPANYGYTF
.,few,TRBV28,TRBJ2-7,TGTGCCAGCAGCAGGGTTACCTACGAGCAGTACTTC,CASSRVTYEQYF
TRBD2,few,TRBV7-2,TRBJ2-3,TGTGCCAGCAGCTTCCCTTCTAGCGGGGGAATGAAAACGCAGTATTTT,CASSFPSSGGMKTQYF
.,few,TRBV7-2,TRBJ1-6,TGTGCCAGCAGCTTAGAGGTCCCTGATTCACCCCTCCACTTT,CASSLEVPDSPLHF
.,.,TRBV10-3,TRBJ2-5,TGTGCCATCTCTAATGGGTCCCCAGAGACCCAGTACTTC,CAISNGSPETQYF
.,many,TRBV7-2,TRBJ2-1,TGTGCCAGCAGCTTATTGTCTGAGCAGTTCTTC,CASSLLSEQFF
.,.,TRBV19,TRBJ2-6,TGTGCCAGTAGTATTGGGGTAACATCTGGGGCCAACGTCCTGACTTTC,CASSIGVTSGANVLTF
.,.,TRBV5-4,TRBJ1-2,TGTGCCAGCAGCCTGACTAGTACAGGAGCCTATGGCTACACCTTC,CASSLTSTGAYGYTF
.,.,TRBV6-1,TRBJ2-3,TGTGCCAGCAGTCAAGGGGGAGACCGCTTGGCAGATACGCAGTATTTT,CASSQGGDRLADTQYF
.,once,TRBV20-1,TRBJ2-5,TGCAGTGCTCCTATGACAGGCCAAGGACCGCAAGAGACCCAGTACTTC,CSAPMTGQGPQETQYF
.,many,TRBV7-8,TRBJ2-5,TGTGCCAGCAGCTTACAGGGGGGTGAGGAGACCCAGTACTTC,CASSLQGGEETQYF
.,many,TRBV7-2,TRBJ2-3,TGTGCCAGCAGCTTAGCCGCCAGACCACACACAGATACGCAGTATTTT,CASSLAARPHTDTQYF
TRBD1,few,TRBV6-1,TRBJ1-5,TGTGCCAGCAGTGCTTCAGGGGGGGATCAGCCCCAGCATTTT,CASSASGGDQPQHF
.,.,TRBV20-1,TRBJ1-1,TGCAGTGCGGGGAGAAGGGCCACTGAAGCTTTCTTT,CSAGRRATEAFF
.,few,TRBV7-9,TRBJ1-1,TGTGCCAGCAGCTTACGACAGGATCAAGAAGCTTTCTTT,CASSLRQDQEAFF
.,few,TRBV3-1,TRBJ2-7,TGTGCCAGCAGCCAAGACCCCAGCTCCTACGAGCAGTACTTC,CASSQDPSSYEQYF
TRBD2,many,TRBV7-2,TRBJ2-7,TGTGCCAGCAGCTCCCGGGGTAGCGGGGGTCCCGAGCAGTACTTC,CASSSRGSGGPEQYF